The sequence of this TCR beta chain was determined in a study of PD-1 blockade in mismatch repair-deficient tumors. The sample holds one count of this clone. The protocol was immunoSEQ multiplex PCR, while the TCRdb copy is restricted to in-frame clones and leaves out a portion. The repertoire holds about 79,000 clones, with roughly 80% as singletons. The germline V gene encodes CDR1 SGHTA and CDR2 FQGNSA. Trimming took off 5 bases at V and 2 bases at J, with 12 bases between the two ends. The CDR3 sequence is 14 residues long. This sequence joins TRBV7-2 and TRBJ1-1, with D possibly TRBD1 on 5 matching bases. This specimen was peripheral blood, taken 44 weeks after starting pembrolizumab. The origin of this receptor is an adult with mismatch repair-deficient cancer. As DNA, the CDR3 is TGTGCCAGCAGCCCAGGGCTAACCAACACTGAAGCTTTCTTT. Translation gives CASSPGLTNTEAFF.